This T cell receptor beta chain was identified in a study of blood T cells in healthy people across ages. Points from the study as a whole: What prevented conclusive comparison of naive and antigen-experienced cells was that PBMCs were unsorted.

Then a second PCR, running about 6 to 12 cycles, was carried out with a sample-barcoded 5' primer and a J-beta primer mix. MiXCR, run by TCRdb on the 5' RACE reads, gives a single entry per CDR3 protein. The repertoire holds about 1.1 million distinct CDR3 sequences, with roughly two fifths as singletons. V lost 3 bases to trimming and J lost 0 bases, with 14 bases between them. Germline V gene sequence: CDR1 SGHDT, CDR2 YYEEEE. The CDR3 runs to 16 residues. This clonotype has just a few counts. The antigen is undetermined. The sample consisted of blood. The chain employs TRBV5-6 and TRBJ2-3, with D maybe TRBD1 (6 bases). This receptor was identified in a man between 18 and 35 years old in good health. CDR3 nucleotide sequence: TGTGCCAGCAGCTACCCCGGGACATTAAGCACAGATACGCAGTATTTT. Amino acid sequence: CASSYPGTLSTDTQYF.